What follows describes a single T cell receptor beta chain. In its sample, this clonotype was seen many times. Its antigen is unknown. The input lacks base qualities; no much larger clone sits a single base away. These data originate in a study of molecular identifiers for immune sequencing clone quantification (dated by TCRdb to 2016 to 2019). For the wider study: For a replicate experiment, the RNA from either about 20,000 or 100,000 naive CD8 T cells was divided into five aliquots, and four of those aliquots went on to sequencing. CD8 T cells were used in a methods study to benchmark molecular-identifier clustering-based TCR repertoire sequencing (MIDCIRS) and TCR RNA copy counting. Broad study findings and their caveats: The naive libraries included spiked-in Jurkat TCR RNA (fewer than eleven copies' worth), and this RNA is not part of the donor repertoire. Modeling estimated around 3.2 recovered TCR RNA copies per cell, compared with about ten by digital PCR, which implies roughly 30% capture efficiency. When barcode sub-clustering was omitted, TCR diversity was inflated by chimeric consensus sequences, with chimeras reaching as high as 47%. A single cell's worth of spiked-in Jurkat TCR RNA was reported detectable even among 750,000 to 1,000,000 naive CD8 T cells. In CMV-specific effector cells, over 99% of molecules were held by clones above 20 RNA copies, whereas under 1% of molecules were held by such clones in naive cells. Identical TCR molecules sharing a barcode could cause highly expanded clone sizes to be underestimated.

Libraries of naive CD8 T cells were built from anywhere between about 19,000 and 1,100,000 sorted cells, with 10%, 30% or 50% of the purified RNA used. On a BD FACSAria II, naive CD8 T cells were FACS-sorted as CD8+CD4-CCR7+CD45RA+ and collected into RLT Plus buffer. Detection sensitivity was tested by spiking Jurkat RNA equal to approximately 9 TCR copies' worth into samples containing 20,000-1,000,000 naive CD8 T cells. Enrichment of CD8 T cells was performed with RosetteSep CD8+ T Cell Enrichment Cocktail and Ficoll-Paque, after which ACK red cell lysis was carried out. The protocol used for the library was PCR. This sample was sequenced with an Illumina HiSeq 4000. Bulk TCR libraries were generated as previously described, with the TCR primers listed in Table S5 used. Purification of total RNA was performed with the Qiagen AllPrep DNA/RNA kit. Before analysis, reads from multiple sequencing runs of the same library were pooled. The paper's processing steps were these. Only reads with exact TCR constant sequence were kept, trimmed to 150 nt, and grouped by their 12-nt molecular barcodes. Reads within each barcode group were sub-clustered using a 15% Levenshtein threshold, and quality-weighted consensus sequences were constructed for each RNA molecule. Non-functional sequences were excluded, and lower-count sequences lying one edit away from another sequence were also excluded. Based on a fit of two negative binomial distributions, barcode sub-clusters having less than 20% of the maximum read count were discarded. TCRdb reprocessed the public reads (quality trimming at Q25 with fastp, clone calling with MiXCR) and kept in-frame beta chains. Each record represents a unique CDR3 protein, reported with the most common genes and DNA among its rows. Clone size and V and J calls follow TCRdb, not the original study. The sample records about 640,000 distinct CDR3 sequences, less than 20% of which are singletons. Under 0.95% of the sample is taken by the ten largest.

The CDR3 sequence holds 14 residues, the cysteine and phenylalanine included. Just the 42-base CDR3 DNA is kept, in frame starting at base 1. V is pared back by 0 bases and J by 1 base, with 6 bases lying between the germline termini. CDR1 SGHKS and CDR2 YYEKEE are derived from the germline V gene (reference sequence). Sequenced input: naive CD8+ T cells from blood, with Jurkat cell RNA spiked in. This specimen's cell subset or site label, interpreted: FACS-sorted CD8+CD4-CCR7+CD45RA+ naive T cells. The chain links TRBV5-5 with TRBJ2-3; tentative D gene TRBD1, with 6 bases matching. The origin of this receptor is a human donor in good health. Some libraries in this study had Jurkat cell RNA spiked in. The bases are TGTGCCAGCAGCTTGGAGGGGGGCACAGATACGCAGTATTTT. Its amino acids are CASSLEGGTDTQYF.